A selection of T cell receptor beta chains follows, all from one sample in a study of early stage breast cancer tumors. Data came from immunoSEQ multiplex PCR; TCRdb stores just in-frame clones and leaves some out. The sample lists some 10,000 clones, roughly 67% occurring once. Sequencing input: breast tumor tissue. These receptors were taken from a person in their sixties or seventies with breast cancer. CDR3s include the opening cysteine and the closing phenylalanine or tryptophan. D genes are given only for firm matches. Expanded clones get a size class; other rows say once, few or many, or leave the size out.

cdr3_aa,cdr3_nt,j_call,clone_size,d_call,v_call
CAWSTRVWNTEAFF,TGTGCCTGGTCCACCAGGGTGTGGAACACTGAAGCTTTCTTT,TRBJ1-1,.,.,TRBV30
CAWSVDEKLFF,TGTGCCTGGAGTGTAGATGAAAAACTGTTTTTT,TRBJ1-4,few,.,TRBV30
CASSIVQGNTEAFF,TGTGCCAGTAGTATAGTGCAGGGGAACACTGAAGCTTTCTTT,TRBJ1-1,.,.,TRBV19
CASTPGQGLNEQYF,TGTGCCAGTACGCCGGGACAGGGGTTAAACGAGCAGTACTTC,TRBJ2-7,.,TRBD1,TRBV19
CASSLTAGTYEQYF,TGTGCCAGCAGCTTAACTGCGGGCACCTACGAGCAGTACTTC,TRBJ2-7,medium-sized,.,TRBV7-8
CASSRGTPQRIYEQYF,TGTGCCAGCAGCCGGGGGACACCGCAGCGCATCTACGAGCAGTACTTC,TRBJ2-7,.,.,TRBV5-6
CAWDRQGLNTGELFF,TGTGCCTGGGACCGACAGGGCTTGAACACCGGGGAGCTGTTTTTT,TRBJ2-2,.,TRBD1,TRBV30
CASSTHRGITDYEQYF,TGTGCCAGCAGTACACACAGGGGGATAACCGACTACGAGCAGTACTTC,TRBJ2-7,.,TRBD1,TRBV2
CASSFTTNTEAFF,TGTGCCAGCAGCTTCACAACGAACACTGAAGCTTTCTTT,TRBJ1-1,.,.,TRBV7-9
CASSADRLTEAFF,TGCGCCAGCAGTGCAGACAGGCTCACTGAAGCTTTCTTT,TRBJ1-1,few,.,TRBV5-1
CASSLAGGSYEQYF,TGTGCCAGCAGCTTAGCGGGAGGGTCCTACGAGCAGTACTTC,TRBJ2-7,.,TRBD2,TRBV11-2
CASSPREGASGHEQFF,TGCGCCAGCAGTCCCAGGGAAGGGGCTAGCGGGCACGAGCAGTTCTTC,TRBJ2-1,.,TRBD2,TRBV5-1
CASSRDGFRELFF,TGTGCCAGCAGTCGGGACGGTTTTCGGGAGCTGTTTTTT,TRBJ2-2,.,.,TRBV2
CASSFLAGGPGQFF,TGTGCCAGCAGCTTCCTAGCGGGGGGCCCTGGGCAGTTCTTC,TRBJ2-1,.,TRBD2,TRBV5-6
CASSVGSSPLHF,TGTGCCAGCAGCGTCGGGAGTTCACCCCTCCACTTT,TRBJ1-6,few,.,TRBV9
CSTGTSGGARPGELFF,TGCAGCACCGGGACTAGCGGGGGGGCCAGACCCGGGGAGCTGTTTTTT,TRBJ2-2,.,TRBD2,TRBV29-1
CASSFGQGNTYEQYF,TGTGCCAGCAGCTTTGGTCAGGGGAACACCTACGAGCAGTACTTC,TRBJ2-7,.,.,TRBV11-2
CASSRQGLDEQYF,TGTGCCAGCAGTCGACAGGGTTTGGACGAGCAGTACTTC,TRBJ2-7,medium-sized,TRBD1,TRBV2
CAGWRGGALDTQYF,TGTGCCGGGTGGCGCGGGGGGGCATTAGATACGCAGTATTTT,TRBJ2-3,.,TRBD2,TRBV10-3
CASSPIGGGSVYEQYF,TGTGCCAGCAGCCCAATCGGGGGAGGGTCTGTCTACGAGCAGTACTTC,TRBJ2-7,once,TRBD2,TRBV4-2
CASSLRVSTEAFF,TGTGCCAGCAGTCTTAGAGTCAGCACTGAAGCTTTCTTT,TRBJ1-1,few,.,TRBV27
CASNLSPRGNYGYTF,TGTGCCAGCAACCTGAGCCCTCGGGGGAACTATGGCTACACCTTC,TRBJ1-2,.,.,TRBV6-5
CASSVWPTANYGYTF,TGTGCCAGCAGCGTTTGGCCCACAGCCAACTATGGCTACACCTTC,TRBJ1-2,.,.,TRBV5-3
CSVGDRNTEAFF,TGCAGCGTGGGGGACAGAAACACTGAAGCTTTCTTT,TRBJ1-1,.,TRBD1,TRBV29-1
CASSLTGVGTGELFF,TGTGCCAGCAGCTTAACAGGGGTGGGCACCGGGGAGCTGTTTTTT,TRBJ2-2,medium-sized,TRBD1,TRBV11-3
CASSTSNEQFF,TGTGCCAGCAGCACCTCCAATGAGCAGTTCTTC,TRBJ2-1,.,.,TRBV11-2
CALGISYEQYF,TGTGCTTTGGGGATTTCCTACGAGCAGTACTTC,TRBJ2-7,.,.,TRBV6-1
CASSYSATGSFYEQYF,TGTGCCAGCAGCTATTCGGCGACAGGGAGTTTCTACGAGCAGTACTTC,TRBJ2-7,once,TRBD1,TRBV14
CATSRGPGTEAFF,TGTGCCACCAGCAGAGGTCCGGGGACTGAAGCTTTCTTT,TRBJ1-1,.,.,TRBV15
CASSRARHSTDTQYF,TGTGCCAGCTCCCGGGCTAGGCATAGCACAGATACGCAGTATTTT,TRBJ2-3,.,.,TRBV2
CASSLMAGDEAFF,TGTGCCAGCAGCCTCATGGCGGGGGATGAAGCTTTCTTT,TRBJ1-1,few,.,TRBV6-5
CASSSPGQGFGYTF,TGTGCCAGCAGTTCTCCGGGACAGGGGTTCGGCTACACCTTC,TRBJ1-2,.,TRBD1,TRBV28
CASSSQREGYEQYF,TGTGCCAGCAGCTCCCAAAGGGAGGGGTACGAGCAGTACTTC,TRBJ2-7,.,TRBD2,TRBV9
CASSSGGTGGRDTQYF,TGTGCCAGTAGTAGCGGCGGCACAGGGGGGCGAGATACGCAGTATTTT,TRBJ2-3,.,TRBD1,TRBV19
CASSRRLEDNQPQHF,TGTGCCAGTAGCCGACGGCTCGAAGACAATCAGCCCCAGCATTTT,TRBJ1-5,few,.,TRBV19
CASSPRGRGNTEAFF,TGTGCCAGCAGTCCGAGGGGGCGCGGGAACACTGAAGCTTTCTTT,TRBJ1-1,few,TRBD1,TRBV7-9
CASNFKTGGHQPQHF,TGTGCCAGCAATTTTAAGACAGGGGGCCATCAGCCCCAGCATTTT,TRBJ1-5,few,TRBD1,TRBV28